This passage covers 15 T cell receptor beta chains from one sample sequenced in a study of technical replicates of blood from several donors. Assay: immunoSEQ multiplex PCR; the TCRdb copy retains only in-frame clones and omits some. This sample has roughly 50,000 clones, with around 93% found just once. Sequencing was carried out using PBMCs. The origin of the receptors is a human donor in good health. Some clones in this sample may be carry-over from other donors' samples.

V is TRBV7-2 and J is TRBJ2-5; D uncertain. V dropped 5 bases and J dropped 9 bases, with 13 bases sitting between them. CDR1 and CDR2 from the germline V gene are SGHTA and FQGNSA. This CDR3 region has 12 residues. CDR3 sequence (DNA): TGTGCCAGCAGCCCCTCCCCCTCGGCCCAGTACTTC. It encodes CASSPSPSAQYF.

The rearrangement joins TRBV29-1 to TRBJ2-7; maybe TRBD1 (6 bases). V lost 0 bases and J lost 2, with 8 bases in between. Germline V CDR1 and CDR2: SQVTM, ANQGSEA. CDR3 length equals 13 residues. As DNA, the CDR3 is TGCAGCGTTGAAGAGGGACACACCTACGAGCAGTACTTC. Residues: CSVEEGHTYEQYF.

The chain joins TRBV10-3 to TRBJ1-2; the match to TRBD1 covers 8 bases. CDR1 is ENHRY and CDR2 is SYGVKD in the germline V gene. J was trimmed by 8 bases and V by 5 bases; bases with no gene match: 13. The CDR3 covers 15 residues. The CDR3 loop reads CAISPAGGLGGGYTF. The CDR3 nucleotides read TGTGCCATCAGTCCCGCAGGGGGCCTAGGCGGCGGCTACACCTTC.

The chain carries TRBV7-2 and TRBJ1-2, with D unclear. The CDR3 totals 14 residues. The ends were cut back, 2 bases at V and 8 bases at J, with 15 bases in the middle. CDR1 is SGHTA and CDR2 is FQGNSA in the germline V gene. DNA of the CDR3: TGTGCCAGCAGCTTACCCGAGTCCTTTCGGGGCTACACCTTC. Its protein is CASSLPESFRGYTF. The full variable domain, its missing parts supplied by reference TRBV7-2 and TRBJ1-2, is GAGVSQSPSNKVTEKGKDVELRCDPISGHTALYWYRQSLGQGLEFLIYFQGNSAPDKSGLPSDRFSAERTGGSVSTLTIQRTQQEDSAVYLCASSLPESFRGYTFGSGTRLTVV.

The chain is built from TRBV7-8 and TRBJ1-2, with 9 bases aligning to TRBD1. The CDR3 totals 14 residues. Trimming removed 1 base from V and 7 bases from J; junction bases left unmatched: 4. Germline V gene lookup returns CDR1 SGHVS and CDR2 FQNEAQ. As DNA, the CDR3 is TGTGCCAGCAGCTTAGGAGGGGACAGGGTTGGCTACACCTTC. It specifies CASSLGGDRVGYTF. Full variable domain (remainder filled in from reference TRBV7-8 and TRBJ1-2): GAGVSQSPRYKVAKRGQDVALRCDPISGHVSLFWYQQALGQGPEFLTYFQNEAQLDKSGLPSDRFFAERPEGSVSTLKIQRTQQEDSAVYLCASSLGGDRVGYTFGSGTRLTVV.

The CDR3 loop reads CASSFRQATDTQYF. The DNA of the CDR3 is TGTGCCAGCAGTTTTAGACAGGCCACAGATACGCAGTATTTT. This rearrangement joins TRBV27 to TRBJ2-3; D might be TRBD1 (6 bases). The CDR3 loop spans 14 amino acids. Germline V CDR1 and CDR2: MNHEY, SMNVEV (reference sequence). Trimming shortened V by 3 bases and J by 2 bases, and 9 bases separated the two germline ends.

The V gene is TRBV5-1, the J gene TRBJ1-4; no firm D call. Germline V gene lookup returns CDR1 SGHRS and CDR2 YFSETQ. The CDR3 is 14 residues long. V gave up 2 bases and J gave up 5 bases, with 10 bases separating them. The CDR3 DNA is TGCGCCAGCAGCTTCGGTGCCCCGAATGAAAAACTGTTTTTT. Its protein is CASSFGAPNEKLFF. Full variable domain (rest looked up from reference TRBV5-1 and TRBJ1-4): KAGVTQTPRYLIKTRGQQVTLSCSPISGHRSVSWYQQTPGQGLQFLFEYFSETQRNKGNFPGRFSGRQFSNSRSEMNVSTLELGDSALYLCASSFGAPNEKLFFGSGTQLSVL.

Written as DNA, the CDR3 is TGTGCCAGCAGTGCCCGAGGGCGGGCGGATCAGCCCCAGCATTTT. The encoded protein is CASSARGRADQPQHF. The rearrangement uses TRBV6-1 and TRBJ1-5, with D uncertain. CDR3 length: 15 amino acids. Trimming took off 4 bases at V and 5 bases at J, with 15 bases between the two ends. The germline V gene encodes CDR1 MNHNS and CDR2 SASEGT.

The chain combines TRBV2 with TRBJ2-7; D not certain. This CDR3 spans 14 amino acids. V lost 5 bases, J lost 3 bases, and 14 bases lay in between. Germline CDR1 and CDR2: SNHLY and FYNNEI. The CDR3: CASSFTILLYEQYF. The CDR3 bases are TGTGCCAGCAGTTTTACAATCCTGCTCTACGAGCAGTACTTC. The entire variable domain, with the rest obtained from reference TRBV2 and TRBJ2-7, is as follows: EPEVTQTPSHQVTQMGQEVILRCVPISNHLYFYWYRQILGQKVEFLVSFYNNEISEKSEIFDDQFSVERPDGSNFTLKIRSTKLEDSAMYFCASSFTILLYEQYFGPGTRLTVT.

The rearrangement links TRBV7-3 to TRBJ2-2; 8 bases are a match to TRBD1. The germline V gene encodes CDR1 SGHTA and CDR2 FQGTGA. V shed 2 bases, J shed 5 bases, and the junction held 4 bases outside the gene matches. CDR3 length: 15 amino acids. The CDR3 nucleotides are TGTGCCAGCAGCTTAGGGACAGGACGGACCGGGGAGCTGTTTTTT. This encodes CASSLGTGRTGELFF.

The sample holds one count of this clone. The rearrangement links TRBV4-2 to TRBJ2-7, with 7 positions matching TRBD1. Unmatched junction bases numbered 5, after V lost 2 bases and J lost 1 base. The germline V gene has CDR1 LGHNA and CDR2 YNFKEQ. CDR3 size: 15 residues. The CDR3 DNA follows: TGTGCCAGCAGCCAAAAACCGGGACAGTCCTACGAGCAGTACTTC. Protein sequence: CASSQKPGQSYEQYF.

The chain is built from TRBV28 and TRBJ2-7; 9 nucleotides line up with TRBD2. Germline V gene data show CDR1 as MDHEN and CDR2 as SYDVKM. The CDR3 extends over 15 amino acids. V lost 6 bases to trimming and J lost 0 bases; unmatched junction nucleotides: 6. The CDR3: CASSYGGLASYEQYF. The DNA of the CDR3 is TGTGCCAGCAGCTACGGGGGACTAGCCTCCTACGAGCAGTACTTC.

The genes are TRBV9 and TRBJ1-1, with D tentatively TRBD1 (5 bases). The V and J ends lost 3 bases and 7 bases respectively, with 16 bases between them. The CDR3 length is 14 residues. The germline CDR1 and CDR2 sequences are SGDLS and YYNGEE. CDR3 residues: CASSAFDSDREAFF. CDR3 coding DNA: TGTGCCAGCAGCGCGTTTGACAGTGATCGTGAAGCTTTCTTT.

V usage is TRBV5-1 and J usage is TRBJ1-1; tentative D call: TRBD1 (5 bases). Germline CDR1 SGHRS, CDR2 YFSETQ. The CDR3 contains 14 residues. V was trimmed by 2 bases and J by 7 bases, leaving 15 bases between them. DNA for the CDR3: TGCGCCAGCAGCTTAGGTGGCAGGGCCGGTGAAGCTTTCTTT. The encoded protein is CASSLGGRAGEAFF.

This chain joins TRBV19 and TRBJ2-2, with TRBD1 as a possible D gene (5 bases). The CDR3 length is 13 residues. The germline V and J ends were trimmed by 6 bases and 6 bases, with 11 bases remaining between them. The germline V gene has CDR1 LNHDA and CDR2 SQIVND (reference sequence). The CDR3 sequence: CASRPQEAGELFF. The DNA of the CDR3 is TGTGCCAGTAGACCACAGGAAGCCGGGGAGCTGTTTTTT.